This T cell receptor (beta chain) was recorded in a study of shared clonotypes between healthy human individuals. Study context: Plates per donor: three CD4 naive, three CD4 memory, two CD8 naive, one CD8 memory. General study results and limits: Generally, naive subsets (rather than memory subsets) showed larger estimated richness.

This CDR3 region has 15 residues. V gave up 1 base and J gave up 0 bases, with 7 bases separating them. CDR1 and CDR2 from the germline V gene are MGHDK and SYGVNS. Only in-frame clones appear in the TCRdb table, and some are missing; sequencing was by immunoSEQ multiplex PCR. The data contain roughly 2.6 million clones, approximately 90% of them singletons. As to this clone: The antigen is unknown.

Sequenced material: naive CD4+ T cells sorted from blood. This sample's subset: CD45RA+ positively selected. The V gene is TRBV25-1, the J gene TRBJ2-4; D remains unclear. This clonotype originated in a man between 18 and 29 years old in good health. The CDR3 region is CASSESDGAKNIQYF. The CDR3 DNA reads as TGTGCCAGCAGTGAATCGGATGGAGCCAAAAACATTCAGTACTTC.